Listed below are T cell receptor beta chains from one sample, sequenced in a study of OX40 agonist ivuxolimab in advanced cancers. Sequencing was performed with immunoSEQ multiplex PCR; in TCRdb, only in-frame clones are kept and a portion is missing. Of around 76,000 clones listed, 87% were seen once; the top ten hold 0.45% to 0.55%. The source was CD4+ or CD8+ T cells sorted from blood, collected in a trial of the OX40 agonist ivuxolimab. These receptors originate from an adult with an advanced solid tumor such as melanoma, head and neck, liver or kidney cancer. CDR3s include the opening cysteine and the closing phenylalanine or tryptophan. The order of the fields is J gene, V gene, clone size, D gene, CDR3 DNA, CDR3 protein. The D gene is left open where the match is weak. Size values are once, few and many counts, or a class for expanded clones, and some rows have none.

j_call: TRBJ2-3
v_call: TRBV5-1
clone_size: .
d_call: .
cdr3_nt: TGCGCCAGCACCGGTGACCGTGGGGCAGATACGCAGTATTTT
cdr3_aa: CASTGDRGADTQYF

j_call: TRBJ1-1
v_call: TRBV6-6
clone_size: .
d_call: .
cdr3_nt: TGTGCCAGCACCTACGCCGGTGGTGGGGTACGGACTGAAGCTTTCTTT
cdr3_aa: CASTYAGGGVRTEAFF

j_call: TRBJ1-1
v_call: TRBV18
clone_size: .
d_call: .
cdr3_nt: TGTGCCAGCTCACTCCTTCCGGGACACCTGAACACTGAAGCTTTCTTT
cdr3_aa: CASSLLPGHLNTEAFF

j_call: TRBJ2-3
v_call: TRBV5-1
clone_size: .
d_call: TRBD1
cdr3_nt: TGCGCCAGCAGCTTGTCGGGACAGGGTGGGTCAGATACGCAGTATTTT
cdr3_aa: CASSLSGQGGSDTQYF

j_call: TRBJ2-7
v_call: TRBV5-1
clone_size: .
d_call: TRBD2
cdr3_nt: TGCGCCAGCAAACTAGCGGACTCCTACGAGCAGTACTTC
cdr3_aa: CASKLADSYEQYF

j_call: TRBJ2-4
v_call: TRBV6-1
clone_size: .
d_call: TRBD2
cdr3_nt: TGTGCCAGCGCGGGGGGGATTTCAGCCAAAAACATTCAGTACTTC
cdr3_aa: CASAGGISAKNIQYF

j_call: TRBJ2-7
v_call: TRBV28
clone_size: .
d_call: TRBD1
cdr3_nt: TGTGCCAGCACCCCCCCCCGGACAGGAGCCTACGAGCAGTACTTC
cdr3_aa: CASTPPRTGAYEQYF

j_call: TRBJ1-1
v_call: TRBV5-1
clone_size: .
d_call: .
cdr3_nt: TGCGCCAGCAGCCCCAACCATAACACTGAAGCTTTCTTT
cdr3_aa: CASSPNHNTEAFF

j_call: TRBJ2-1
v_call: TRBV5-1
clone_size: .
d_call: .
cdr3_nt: TGCGCCAGCAGTATGTCCCCTAGCGCTTACAATGAGCAGTTCTTC
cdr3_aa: CASSMSPSAYNEQFF

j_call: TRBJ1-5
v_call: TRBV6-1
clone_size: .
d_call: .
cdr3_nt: TGTGCCAGCAGTGCTACAGGGTTGATTGATCAGCCCCAGCATTTT
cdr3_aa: CASSATGLIDQPQHF

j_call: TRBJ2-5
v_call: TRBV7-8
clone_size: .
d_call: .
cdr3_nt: TGTGCCAGCAGCTGGGGACAAACGGGTTCCGCGGAGACCCAGTACTTC
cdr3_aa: CASSWGQTGSAETQYF

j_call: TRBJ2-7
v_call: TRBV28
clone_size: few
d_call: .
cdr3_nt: TGTGCCAGCAGAGGGGAGGTGTCCTACGAGCAGTACTTC
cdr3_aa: CASRGEVSYEQYF

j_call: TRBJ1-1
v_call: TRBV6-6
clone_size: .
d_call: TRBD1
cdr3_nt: TGTGCCAGCAGTGAGGACAGGAGGAACACTGAAGCTTTCTTT
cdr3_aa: CASSEDRRNTEAFF

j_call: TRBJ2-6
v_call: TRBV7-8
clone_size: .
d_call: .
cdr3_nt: TGTGCCAGCAGCTTAGCGGGGTCCGGGGCCAACGTCCTGACTTTC
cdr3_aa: CASSLAGSGANVLTF

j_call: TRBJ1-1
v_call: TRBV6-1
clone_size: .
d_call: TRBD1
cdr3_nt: TGTGCCAGCAGTGCCAGGGGGGACACTGAAGCTTTCTTT
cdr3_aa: CASSARGDTEAFF

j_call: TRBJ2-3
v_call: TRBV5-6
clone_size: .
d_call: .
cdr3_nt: TGTGCCAGCAGCCCGGGAGGGGGCCCAGATACGCAGTATTTT
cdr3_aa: CASSPGGGPDTQYF

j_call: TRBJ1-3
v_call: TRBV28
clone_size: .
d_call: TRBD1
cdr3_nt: TGTGCCAGCAGTTTACGGAGGACAGGGGCTGGAAACACCATATATTTT
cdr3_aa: CASSLRRTGAGNTIYF

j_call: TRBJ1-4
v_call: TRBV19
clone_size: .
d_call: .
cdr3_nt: TGTGCCAGTAGTCGCACAGTTAATGAAAAACTGTTTTTT
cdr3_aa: CASSRTVNEKLFF

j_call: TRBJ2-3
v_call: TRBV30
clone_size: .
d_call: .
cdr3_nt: TGTGCCTGGCGGGACATGACAGATACGCAGTATTTT
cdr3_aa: CAWRDMTDTQYF

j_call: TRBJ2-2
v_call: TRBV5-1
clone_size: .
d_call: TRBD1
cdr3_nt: TGCGCCAGCAGCAATCGGACAGGGAGGATCGGGGAGCTGTTTTTT
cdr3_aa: CASSNRTGRIGELFF

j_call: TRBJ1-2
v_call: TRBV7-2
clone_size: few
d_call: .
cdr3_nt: TGTGCCAGCAGCTCCCAAGTGGACCCATTGGGCTATGGCTACACCTTC
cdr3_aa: CASSSQVDPLGYGYTF

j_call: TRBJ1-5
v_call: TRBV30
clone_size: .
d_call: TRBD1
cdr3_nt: TGTGCCTGGAGTGTACAGGGGAATCAGCCCCAGCATTTT
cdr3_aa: CAWSVQGNQPQHF

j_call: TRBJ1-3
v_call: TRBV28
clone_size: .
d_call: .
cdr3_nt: TGTGCCAGCAGTTTATTGGGTCAGAAGAACTCTGGAAACACCATATATTTT
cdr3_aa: CASSLLGQKNSGNTIYF

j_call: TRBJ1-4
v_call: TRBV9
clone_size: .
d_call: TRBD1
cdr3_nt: TGTGCCAGCAGCTCCGGGACAGGGAATGAAAAACTGTTTTTT
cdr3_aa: CASSSGTGNEKLFF

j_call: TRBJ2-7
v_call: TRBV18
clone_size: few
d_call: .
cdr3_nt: TGTGCCAGCTCTAAAGAGTACGAGCAGTACTTC
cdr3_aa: CASSKEYEQYF

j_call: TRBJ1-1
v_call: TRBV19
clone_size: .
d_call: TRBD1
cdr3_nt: TGTGCCAGTAGTATAGCGGGCAGGGGGACGAACACTGAAGCTTTCTTT
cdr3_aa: CASSIAGRGTNTEAFF

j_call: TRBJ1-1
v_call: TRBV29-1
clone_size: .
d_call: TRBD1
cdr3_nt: TGCAGCGTTTTCAGGGGGCTGACGATCACTGAAGCTTTCTTT
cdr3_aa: CSVFRGLTITEAFF

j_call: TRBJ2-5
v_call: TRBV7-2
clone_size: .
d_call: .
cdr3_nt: TGTGCCAGCAGCTTAGTGGCGTCAGGGGCAGAGACCCAGTACTTC
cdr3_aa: CASSLVASGAETQYF

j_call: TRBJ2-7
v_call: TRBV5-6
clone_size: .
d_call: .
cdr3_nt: TGTGCCAGCAGCTTTGGCCGATACGAGCAGTACTTC
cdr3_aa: CASSFGRYEQYF

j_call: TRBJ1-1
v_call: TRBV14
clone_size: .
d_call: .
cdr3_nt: TGTGCCAGCAGCCAAGAGCAGGGAGTAACTGAAGCTTTCTTT
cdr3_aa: CASSQEQGVTEAFF

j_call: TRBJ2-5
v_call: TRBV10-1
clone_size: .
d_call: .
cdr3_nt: TGCGCCAGCAGTCTAGCTGGAGAGACCCAGTACTTC
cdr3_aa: CASSLAGETQYF

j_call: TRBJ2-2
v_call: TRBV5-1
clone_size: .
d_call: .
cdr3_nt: TGCGCCAGCAGCTTGCGACTAGCGAACACCGGGGAGCTGTTTTTT
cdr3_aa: CASSLRLANTGELFF

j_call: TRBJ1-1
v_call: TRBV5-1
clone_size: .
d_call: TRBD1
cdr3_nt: TGCGCCAGCAGCTTGCTAGGGGGCGAAACTGAAGCTTTCTTT
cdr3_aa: CASSLLGGETEAFF

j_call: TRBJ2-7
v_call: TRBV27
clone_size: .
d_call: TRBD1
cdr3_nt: TGTGCCAGCAGTGAGCGGTCCGGGACAGGGGGGTACGAGCAGTACTTC
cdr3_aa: CASSERSGTGGYEQYF

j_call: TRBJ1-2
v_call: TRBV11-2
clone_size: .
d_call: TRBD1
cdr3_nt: TGTGCCAGCAGCCCAAGGACAGGTACTAACTATGGCTACACCTTC
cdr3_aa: CASSPRTGTNYGYTF

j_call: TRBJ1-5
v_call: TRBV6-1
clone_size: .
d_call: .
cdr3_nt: TGTGCCAGCAGTGAAGCCCTGGGGCCGGGGCCCCAGCATTTT
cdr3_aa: CASSEALGPGPQHF

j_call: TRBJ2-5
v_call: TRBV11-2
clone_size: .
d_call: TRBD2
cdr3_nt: TGTGCCAGCAGCCGTAGCGGGAGGCGTCAAGAGACCCAGTACTTC
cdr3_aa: CASSRSGRRQETQYF

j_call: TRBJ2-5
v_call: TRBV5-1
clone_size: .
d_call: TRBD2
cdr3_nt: TGCGCCAGCAGCCCGACTAGCGGGATGCAAGAGACCCAGTACTTC
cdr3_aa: CASSPTSGMQETQYF

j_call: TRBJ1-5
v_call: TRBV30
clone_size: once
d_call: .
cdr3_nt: TGTGCCTGGAGTCTTCGCGGGGTCGGCGGGAGGTTAGCAGGCAATCAGCCCCAGCATTTT
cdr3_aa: CAWSLRGVGGRLAGNQPQHF

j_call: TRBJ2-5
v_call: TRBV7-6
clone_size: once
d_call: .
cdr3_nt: TGTGCCAGCAGCTTAACCCAGGGGAGGCAAGAGACCCAGTACTTC
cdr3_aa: CASSLTQGRQETQYF

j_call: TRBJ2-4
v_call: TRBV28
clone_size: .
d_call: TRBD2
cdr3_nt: TGTGCCAGCAGTTTCCAGAGGTTAGCGGGCCTAGCCAAAAACATTCAGTACTTC
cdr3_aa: CASSFQRLAGLAKNIQYF

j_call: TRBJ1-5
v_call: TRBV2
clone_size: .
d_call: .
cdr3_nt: TGTGCCAGCAGTGAAACAGCGGCTCAGCCCCAGCATTTT
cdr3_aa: CASSETAAQPQHF

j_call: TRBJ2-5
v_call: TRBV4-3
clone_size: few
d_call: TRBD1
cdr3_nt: TGCGCCAGCAGCCCTCGGACAGGGGGCGGAGGAGAGACCCAGTACTTC
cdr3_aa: CASSPRTGGGGETQYF

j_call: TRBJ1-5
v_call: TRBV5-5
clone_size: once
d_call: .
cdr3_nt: TGTGCCAGCAGCCCGGGGGCAGAACAGCCCCAGCATTTT
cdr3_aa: CASSPGAEQPQHF

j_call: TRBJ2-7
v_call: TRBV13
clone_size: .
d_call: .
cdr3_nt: TGTGCCAGCAGCTTATATGGACCCGCCTACGAGCAGTACTTC
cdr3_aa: CASSLYGPAYEQYF

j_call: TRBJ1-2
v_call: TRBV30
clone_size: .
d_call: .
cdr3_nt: TGTGCCTGGAGCGTAGGGACCACGGTCACCTTC
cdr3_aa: CAWSVGTTVTF